This paragraph covers one T cell receptor (beta chain) sequence. This sample stems from a study of blood T cell repertoires in COVID-19. Method: immunoSEQ multiplex PCR; TCRdb's copy keeps in-frame clones and lacks some. The sample comprises roughly 60,000 clones, roughly 85% of which are singletons, and 1.2% rests with the top ten. V lost 0 bases and J lost 6; bases outside the gene matches: 4. Germline-derived CDR1 and CDR2 are SGHRS and YFSETQ. This CDR3 has 14 residues. V and J are TRBV5-1 and TRBJ1-2; 8 bases align to TRBD1. The clonotype comes from a man aged 35 to 55 with acute or convalescent COVID-19. The sample taken for sequencing was peripheral blood. CDR3 DNA: TGCGCCAGCAGCTTGGCGACAGGGGTTGATGGCTACACCTTC. It yields the protein CASSLATGVDGYTF. Full variable domain (missing parts from reference TRBV5-1 and TRBJ1-2): KAGVTQTPRYLIKTRGQQVTLSCSPISGHRSVSWYQQTPGQGLQFLFEYFSETQRNKGNFPGRFSGRQFSNSRSEMNVSTLELGDSALYLCASSLATGVDGYTFGSGTRLTVV.